This T cell receptor beta chain is from a study of T cell changes during pregnancy in multiple sclerosis. Sequencing was performed with immunoSEQ multiplex PCR; in TCRdb, only in-frame clones are kept and a portion is missing. The sample comprises 85,000 to 100,000 clones, 90% to 95% of which are singletons, and around 0.99% rests with the top ten. Germline loops: CDR1 LNHDA, CDR2 SQIVND (reference sequence). CDR3 length equals 13 residues. V was trimmed by 3 bases and J by 8 bases, leaving 11 bases between them. This clone was counted once. The input for sequencing was peripheral blood, taken after pregnancy. This receptor was taken from a female donor with multiple sclerosis, enrolled in a pregnancy study. The gene calls are TRBV19 and TRBJ2-4; D is ambiguous. CDR3 nucleotides: TGTGCCAGTAGTATGTCCCTCGAGGACATTCAGTACTTC. The encoded protein is CASSMSLEDIQYF.